This TCR beta chain was recovered during a study of cytomegalovirus exposure and HLA in healthy donors. General study findings and limits: A later analysis linked a missense variant in DCLRE1C to the trimming of TCR beta V and J genes.

PCR amplification relied on 60 Vbeta primers (plus 13 Jbeta primers). TCRdb's table, derived via immunoSEQ multiplex PCR, lists solely in-frame clones and lacks some. The sample gives about 160,000 clones, 60% to 85% of which show up once; approximately 1.4% is in the top ten. Germline assignment: CDR1 SNHLY and CDR2 FYNNEI. The CDR3 runs to 16 residues. With 5 bases removed from V and 2 bases from J, the gap between germline ends came to 18 bases. This clone was found once. Its target is unknown. This receptor was taken from a woman aged 25 to 39 in good health and CMV-seronegative. The sample consisted of PBMCs. The chain joins TRBV2 to TRBJ2-5, with D uncertain. Here the CDR3 reads CASSRGSESQQETQYF. For the CDR3, the DNA is TGTGCCAGCAGTCGTGGGTCGGAGTCCCAGCAAGAGACCCAGTACTTC.